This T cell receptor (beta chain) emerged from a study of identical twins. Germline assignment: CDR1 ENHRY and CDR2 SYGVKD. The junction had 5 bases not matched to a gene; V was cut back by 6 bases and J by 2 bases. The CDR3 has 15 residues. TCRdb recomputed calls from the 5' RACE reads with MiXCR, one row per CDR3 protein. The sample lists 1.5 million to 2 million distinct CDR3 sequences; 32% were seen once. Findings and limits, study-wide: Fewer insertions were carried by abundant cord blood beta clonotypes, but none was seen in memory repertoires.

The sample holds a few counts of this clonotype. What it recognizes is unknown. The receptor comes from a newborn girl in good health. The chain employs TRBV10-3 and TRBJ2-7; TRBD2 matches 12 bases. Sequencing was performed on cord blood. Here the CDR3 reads CAIRTTSGSPYEQYF. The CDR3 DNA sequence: TGTGCCATCAGGACGACTAGCGGGAGTCCCTACGAGCAGTACTTC.